This T cell receptor beta chain emerged from a study of cytomegalovirus exposure and HLA in healthy donors. Broader study findings: Immune exposure was documented only through CMV serostatus. Follow-up analysis found HLA locus-dependent TCR association rates, highest for DRB1 and lowest for HLA-C.

The PCR contained 60 Vbeta and 13 Jbeta primers. Clones were sequenced by immunoSEQ multiplex PCR, and TCRdb holds only the in-frame ones, with some missing. This table holds some 170,000 clones, nearly 80% found once. Of note for this clone: Its antigen is still unknown.

Trimming pared 6 bases from V and 6 bases from J, leaving 10 bases between. The CDR3 has 11 amino acids. Germline CDR1 DFQATT, CDR2 SNEGSKA (reference sequence). The source is a man aged 35 to 55 in good health and CMV-seropositive. J is TRBJ2-3 and V is TRBV20-1; tentative D call: TRBD2 (6 bases). What was sequenced was PBMCs. The CDR3 protein is CSAVRGDTQYF. In nucleotides, the CDR3 is TGCAGTGCAGTTCGGGGGGATACGCAGTATTTT.